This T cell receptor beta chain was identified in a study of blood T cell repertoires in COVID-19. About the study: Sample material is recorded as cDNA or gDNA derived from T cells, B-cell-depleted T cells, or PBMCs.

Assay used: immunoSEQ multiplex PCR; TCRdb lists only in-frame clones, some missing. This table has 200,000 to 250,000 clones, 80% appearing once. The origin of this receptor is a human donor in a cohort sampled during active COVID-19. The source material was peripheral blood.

The CDR3 region is CASSQDGGLGSGNTIYF. CDR3 DNA sequence: TGCGCCAGCAGCCAAGATGGAGGGTTGGGCTCTGGAAACACCATATATTTT. The chain joins TRBV4-3 to TRBJ1-3; D ambiguous. Germline values: CDR1 LGHNA, CDR2 YSLEER. This CDR3 spans 17 amino acids. V was trimmed by 0 bases and J by 0 bases, leaving 12 bases between them.